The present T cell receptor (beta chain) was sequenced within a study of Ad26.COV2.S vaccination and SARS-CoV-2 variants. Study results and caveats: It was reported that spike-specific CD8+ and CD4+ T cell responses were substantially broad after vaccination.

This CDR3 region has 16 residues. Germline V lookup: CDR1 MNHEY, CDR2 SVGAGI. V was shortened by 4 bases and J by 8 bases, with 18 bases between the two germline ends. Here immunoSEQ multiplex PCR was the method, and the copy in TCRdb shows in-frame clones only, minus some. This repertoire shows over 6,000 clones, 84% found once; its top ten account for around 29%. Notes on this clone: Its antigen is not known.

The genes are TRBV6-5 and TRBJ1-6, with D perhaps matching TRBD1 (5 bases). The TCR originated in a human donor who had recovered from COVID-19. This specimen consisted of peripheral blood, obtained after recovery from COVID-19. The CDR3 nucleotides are TGTGCCAGCAGTTCCCCACTCCAGGGTATTGATTCACCCCTCCACTTT. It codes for CASSSPLQGIDSPLHF.